The clone carrying this T cell receptor (beta chain) was found once. No antigen is known for it. When the RNA was reverse transcribed, random hexamers were used with an input of roughly 0.5 to 1 ug. immunoSEQ multiplex PCR amplified TCR beta CDR3 across 54 Vbeta, 13 Jbeta. MiXCR, applied by TCRdb to the immunoSEQ multiplex PCR reads, yields one record per CDR3 protein. The sample comprises a few hundred thousand distinct CDR3 sequences, 95% of which are singletons, and 0.085% to 0.095% rests with the top ten. V was shortened by 2 bases and J by 0 bases, with 11 bases between the two germline ends. Germline CDR1 and CDR2: MGHRA and YSYEKL. This CDR3 is built from 16 residues. Stable or active relapsing-remitting multiple sclerosis, untreated and meeting revised McDonald criteria, defined the controls. TEMRA cells underwent FACS enrichment and CD8+ and CD4+ T cells underwent negative isolation. The source of the sample is a study of CD8 T cells in Susac syndrome. Broader study findings: As the study acknowledged, the number of individuals in its TCR sequencing and HLA analysis was relatively small.

Sequencing used CD4+ T cells from PBMCs. The chain has TRBV4-1 and TRBJ2-1, with D hard to call. This TCR was sampled from a human donor with multiple sclerosis. The chain's CDR3 is CASSQRELSSYNEQFF. The CDR3 DNA reads TGCGCCAGCAGCCAAAGGGAATTAAGCTCCTACAATGAGCAGTTCTTC.